Each of the 29 T cell receptor beta chains below was sequenced from the same sample in a study of shared clonotypes between healthy human individuals. Only in-frame clones appear in the TCRdb table, and some are missing; sequencing was by immunoSEQ multiplex PCR. The sample holds 2 million to 3 million clones, over 85% seen once. Specimen: naive CD4+ T cells sorted from blood. Specified subset: CD45RA+ positively selected. The origin of the receptors is a young man in good health.

The chain employs TRBV5-6 and TRBJ1-3; the D is unclear. The CDR3 covers 15 residues. Trimming left V 0 bases short and J 1 base short, with 8 bases between. Germline CDR1 reads SGHDT; CDR2 reads YYEEEE. CDR3 region: CASSLVQQSGNTIYF. The CDR3, as DNA: TGTGCCAGCAGCTTGGTCCAGCAATCTGGAAACACCATATATTTT.

V gene TRBV7-9 combines with J gene TRBJ1-1; D perhaps matches TRBD1 (5 bases). V lost 6 bases and J lost 1, with 12 bases in between. This CDR3 has 14 amino acids. Germline-derived CDR1 and CDR2 are SEHNR and FQNEAQ (reference sequence). The CDR3 coding sequence is TGTGCCAGCAGACCCGGGACGGAGAACACTGAAGCTTTCTTT. It specifies CASRPGTENTEAFF. The variable domain in full, completed from reference TRBV7-9 and TRBJ1-1, reads DTGVSQNPRHKITKRGQNVTFRCDPISEHNRLYWYRQTLGQGPEFLTYFQNEAQLEKSRLLSDRFSAERPKGSFSTLEIQRTEQGDSAMYLCASRPGTENTEAFFGQGTRLTVV.

The DNA for the CDR3 is TGCGCCAGCAGTCAGGGGGTGAGCTCCTACGAGCAGTACTTC. This translates into CASSQGVSSYEQYF. The chain uses TRBV10-2 and TRBJ2-7; 7 nucleotides line up with TRBD1. Trimming cost V 5 bases and J 0 bases; bases outside gene matches: 4. The CDR3 runs to 14 residues. Germline-derived CDR1 and CDR2 are WSHSY and SAAADI.

The V gene is TRBV7-6, the J gene TRBJ1-4, with D possibly TRBD1 on 5 matching bases. This CDR3 has 14 residues. The V end lost 5 bases, the J end lost 6 bases, and 13 bases lay between the germline ends. From germline, CDR1 is SGHVS and CDR2 FNYEAQ. In nucleotides, the CDR3 is TGTGCCAGCAGCCGAGCCGGGGGGGATGAAAAACTGTTTTTT. Translated: CASSRAGGDEKLFF.

This chain uses TRBV18 with TRBJ2-7; possible D gene TRBD2, 7 bases. CDR3 length equals 15 residues. Germline CDR1 and CDR2: KGHSH and LQKENI. V gave up 2 bases and J gave up 4 bases, with 15 bases separating them. The CDR3 DNA sequence: TGTGCCAGCTCACCAAATGGGGGGGGGCTTTACGAGCAGTACTTC. Amino acid sequence: CASSPNGGGLYEQYF.

The J gene is TRBJ2-1, the V gene TRBV10-1; 16 bases fit TRBD2. The CDR3 is 16 residues long. CDR1 is WNHNN, CDR2 SYGVQD, per germline (reference sequence). The trim removed 6 bases at V and 7 bases at J, leaving 6 bases unmatched. The CDR3 DNA sequence: TGCGCCAGCAGGGGACTAGCGGGGGGGCAGTTTAATGAGCAGTTCTTC. Translating it yields CASRGLAGGQFNEQFF.

The chain links TRBV5-1 to TRBJ2-1, with a weak D call TRBD1 (5 bases). V lost 0 bases and J 14 bases, leaving 18 bases between the germline ends. Germline V CDR1 and CDR2: SGHRS, YFSETQ. The CDR3 has 14 amino acids. In DNA form, the CDR3 reads TGCGCCAGCAGCTTGGATTTCCAGGGTAATGAAGAGTTCTTC. This translates into CASSLDFQGNEEFF.

With respect to this clone: This specimen includes other DNA sequences encoding the same CDR3. The DNA for the CDR3 is TGTGCCAGCAGCCAAGGACTAGCGGGGGGTTTAGCCAAAAACATTCAGTACTTC. Translated: CASSQGLAGGLAKNIQYF. The V and J genes are TRBV5-4 and TRBJ2-4, with 14 bases lining up with TRBD2. Germline loops: CDR1 SGHNT, CDR2 YYREEE (reference sequence). V gave up 4 bases and J gave up 0 bases; unmatched junction bases: 6. This CDR3 contains 18 residues. Full variable domain (missing parts from reference TRBV5-4 and TRBJ2-4): ETGVTQSPTHLIKTRGQQVTLRCSSQSGHNTVSWYQQALGQGPQFIFQYYREEENGRGNFPPRFSGLQFPNYSSELNVNALELDDSALYLCASSQGLAGGLAKNIQYFGAGTRLSVL.

The chain is built from TRBV19 and TRBJ2-2; D may be TRBD1 (6 bases). The CDR3 consists of 15 residues. The germline CDR1 and CDR2 sequences are LNHDA and SQIVND (reference sequence). Between the trimmed V and J ends, which lost 6 bases and 7 bases, there was a span of 18 bases. CDR3 sequence (DNA): TGTGCCAGTAGAGGCCAGGGGTTTAATAGCGGGGAGCTGTTTTTT. This gives the protein CASRGQGFNSGELFF.

This chain uses TRBV5-1 with TRBJ2-2; maybe TRBD1 (5 bases). The CDR3 is made up of 17 amino acids. Trimming shortened V by 3 bases and J by 6 bases, and 21 bases separated the two germline ends. Germline lookup yields CDR1 SGHRS and CDR2 YFSETQ. The CDR3 reads CASSSLNKPTAPGELFF. CDR3 bases: TGCGCCAGCAGCTCCCTCAATAAACCGACAGCCCCCGGGGAGCTGTTTTTT.

This chain joins TRBV7-8 and TRBJ2-1; 8 bases agree with TRBD2. Germline assignment: CDR1 SGHVS and CDR2 FQNEAQ. V gave up 3 bases and J gave up 2 bases; unmatched junction bases: 12. The CDR3 is 18 residues long. The chain's CDR3 is CASSFPGGPGSTYNEQFF. CDR3 in DNA: TGTGCCAGCAGCTTCCCGGGAGGGCCCGGTTCGACCTACAATGAGCAGTTCTTC.

The genes are TRBV2 and TRBJ1-1; 7 bases are shared with TRBD1. CDR3 length: 14 amino acids. Germline V gives CDR1 SNHLY, CDR2 FYNNEI. V lost 1 base and J lost 7; bases outside the gene matches: 6. CDR3 residues: CASSEGGGQFEAFF. For the CDR3, the DNA is TGTGCCAGCAGTGAAGGGGGGGGACAGTTTGAAGCTTTCTTT.

This chain joins TRBV6-1 and TRBJ2-7; weak D call: TRBD2 (5 bases). The V and J ends lost 2 bases and 4 bases respectively, with 6 bases between them. This CDR3 is built from 12 residues. Germline values: CDR1 MNHNS, CDR2 SASEGT. The CDR3 DNA reads as TGTGCCAGCAGTGAAAGACTATACGAGCAGTACTTC. Its protein is CASSERLYEQYF.

The rearrangement links TRBV11-2 to TRBJ2-1; TRBD2 matches at 13 bases. Germline lookup yields CDR1 SGHAT and CDR2 FQNNGV. The J segment lost 9 bases and the V segment lost 5 bases, leaving 4 bases of the junction unmatched. This CDR3 is built from 14 residues. CDR3 DNA: TGTGCCAGCAGCCAACTAGCGGGAGGGGGTGAGCAGTTCTTC. This translates into CASSQLAGGGEQFF. The full variable domain, in which reference TRBV11-2 and TRBJ2-1 provide the parts outside the CDR3, is EAGVAQSPRYKIIEKRQSVAFWCNPISGHATLYWYQQILGQGPKLLIQFQNNGVVDDSQLPKDRFSAERLKGVDSTLKIQPAKLEDSAVYLCASSQLAGGGEQFFGPGTRLTVL.

As concerns this clone: The junction shows a germline mismatch at one end, possibly a read error. The chain combines TRBV7-2 with TRBJ2-1; TRBD2 aligns across 10 bases. Germline CDR1 SGHTA, CDR2 FQGNSA. The CDR3 is made up of 15 amino acids. The CDR3 here is CASSVAGGLYNEQFF. The CDR3 DNA is TGTGCCAGCAGCGTAGCGGGAGGACTCTACAATGAGCAGTTCTTC.

The chain has TRBV10-3 and TRBJ2-6, with D possibly being TRBD1 (6 bases). The CDR3 is 19 amino acids. V was shortened by 6 bases and J by 0 bases, with 21 bases between the two germline ends. Germline V gene lookup returns CDR1 ENHRY and CDR2 SYGVKD. The CDR3 reads CAIRDATGTPHSGANVLTF. CDR3 bases: TGTGCCATCAGGGACGCAACCGGGACACCTCACTCTGGGGCCAACGTCCTGACTTTC.

This chain joins TRBV19 and TRBJ2-2, with a weak D call TRBD2 (5 bases). The germline V gene has CDR1 LNHDA and CDR2 SQIVND (reference sequence). The CDR3 length is 16 residues. V was trimmed by 6 bases and J by 0 bases, leaving 14 bases between them. For the CDR3, the DNA is TGTGCCAGTAGGAGGGAGCGGACGACGAACACCGGGGAGCTGTTTTTT. Protein: CASRRERTTNTGELFF.

The rearrangement joins TRBV5-6 to TRBJ2-6; a weak D match, TRBD1 (5 bases). The ends were cut back, 2 bases at V and 0 bases at J, with 15 bases in the middle. The V gene's germline CDR1 is SGHDT and CDR2 YYEEEE. This CDR3 has 18 residues. In nucleotides, the CDR3 is TGTGCCAGCAGCTTTGTGAAGGGGCCTAGCTCTGGGGCCAACGTCCTGACTTTC. Amino acids: CASSFVKGPSSGANVLTF.

The chain recombines TRBV18 with TRBJ2-5; D remains unclear. Trimming left V 3 bases short and J 2 bases short, with 10 bases between. Per the germline V gene, CDR1 is KGHSH and CDR2 is LQKENI. CDR3 length: 14 amino acids. CDR3 coding DNA: TGTGCCAGCTCACCTGGGCCAGTGCAAGAGACCCAGTACTTC. Its protein product is CASSPGPVQETQYF.

This clone was picked up one time. V is TRBV19 and J is TRBJ1-3; 8 bases are shared with TRBD1. CDR1 and CDR2 from the germline V gene are LNHDA and SQIVND (reference sequence). The CDR3 consists of 15 residues. J lost 1 base, V lost 3 bases, and 2 bases had no gene match. The CDR3 here is CASSIQGASGNTIYF. DNA of the CDR3: TGTGCCAGTAGTATTCAGGGGGCATCTGGAAACACCATATATTTT. The complete variable domain, with remaining parts taken from reference TRBV19 and TRBJ1-3, reads DGGITQSPKYLFRKEGQNVTLSCEQNLNHDAMYWYRQDPGQGLRLIYYSQIVNDFQKGDIAEGYSVSREKKESFPLTVTSAQKNPTAFYLCASSIQGASGNTIYFGEGSWLTVV.

The chain is built from TRBV5-1 and TRBJ2-7; 9 bases align to TRBD2. CDR3 length equals 14 residues. Looked up from germline, CDR1 is SGHRS and CDR2 is YFSETQ. The V and J ends lost 6 bases and 7 bases, in that order; junction bases with no gene match: 11. DNA for the CDR3: TGCGCCAGCAAGCGGGAGGTTACGGATCGAGAGCAGTACTTC. This gives the protein CASKREVTDREQYF.

To note about this clone: The sample has other DNA sequences that encode this CDR3 too. This chain joins TRBV5-1 and TRBJ2-2; D may be TRBD2 (5 bases). Germline V lookup: CDR1 SGHRS, CDR2 YFSETQ. The V gene lost 0 bases and the J gene lost 2 bases, with 8 bases spanning the gap. The CDR3 totals 15 residues. CDR3 coding DNA: TGCGCCAGCAGCTTGGCCGGGGTTAACACCGGGGAGCTGTTTTTT. Its protein is CASSLAGVNTGELFF.

The J gene is TRBJ2-7, the V gene TRBV25-1, with TRBD1 as a possible D gene (6 bases). V was clipped by 2 bases and J by 3 bases, with 8 bases between them. The CDR3 covers 13 residues. Germline V gene sequence: CDR1 MGHDK, CDR2 SYGVNS. CDR3 region: CASSEPGVYEQYF. The CDR3 DNA reads TGTGCCAGCAGTGAACCAGGGGTCTACGAGCAGTACTTC.

The chain couples TRBV9 to TRBJ2-1, with 9 positions matching TRBD2. CDR1 SGDLS and CDR2 YYNGEE come from the germline V gene. The CDR3 consists of 15 residues. V dropped 5 bases and J dropped 7; count of bases not matched to a gene: 10. The CDR3, as DNA: TGTGCCAGCAGTTCCCGGACTAGCGCCGATAATGAGCAGTTCTTC. Its protein is CASSSRTSADNEQFF.

This rearrangement joins TRBV29-1 to TRBJ2-7; no firm D call. The CDR3 extends over 12 amino acids. V was trimmed by 4 bases and J by 0 bases, leaving 7 bases between them. In germline, CDR1 is SQVTM, CDR2 ANQGSEA. The CDR3 DNA reads TGCAGCGTTGTTGTCAACTCCTACGAGCAGTACTTC. As protein: CSVVVNSYEQYF.

In nucleotides, the CDR3 is TGTGCCAGCAGGTCACAGGGAATCACAGATACGCAGTATTTT. Encoded protein: CASRSQGITDTQYF. The rearrangement links TRBV6-1 to TRBJ2-3; possibly TRBD1 for D (6 bases). Germline CDR1 and CDR2: MNHNS and SASEGT. Trimming took off 6 bases at V and 2 bases at J, with 12 bases between the two ends. CDR3 length equals 14 residues.

The rearrangement uses TRBV19 and TRBJ2-6, with D maybe TRBD1 (6 bases). This CDR3 is built from 16 residues. In germline, CDR1 is LNHDA, CDR2 SQIVND (reference sequence). Deletions cut 7 bases from V and 0 bases from J, with 13 bases between. The CDR3 spells CASINQGTSGANVLTF. For the CDR3, the DNA is TGTGCCAGTATTAATCAGGGGACCTCTGGGGCCAACGTCCTGACTTTC.

The sample holds a few counts of this clone. The V gene is TRBV19, the J gene TRBJ1-5, with no clear D. There are 14 residues in the CDR3. Trimming stripped 6 bases from V and 3 bases from J, with 12 bases between. Per germline, CDR1 LNHDA and CDR2 SQIVND (reference sequence). The CDR3 coding sequence is TGTGCCAGTAGACTACAGACACTCAATCAGCCCCAGCATTTT. Translation gives CASRLQTLNQPQHF.

Concerning this clone: Other nucleotide sequences from this sample produce the same CDR3. J is TRBJ1-1 and V is TRBV11-2, with 7 bases aligning to TRBD1. The CDR3 is 13 residues long. CDR1 is SGHAT, CDR2 FQNNGV, per germline. V trimming: 5 bases; J trimming: 2 bases; junction bases outside the gene matches: 2. Here the CDR3 reads CASSQGGNTEAFF. CDR3 DNA sequence: TGTGCCAGCAGCCAGGGGGGAAACACTGAAGCTTTCTTT.